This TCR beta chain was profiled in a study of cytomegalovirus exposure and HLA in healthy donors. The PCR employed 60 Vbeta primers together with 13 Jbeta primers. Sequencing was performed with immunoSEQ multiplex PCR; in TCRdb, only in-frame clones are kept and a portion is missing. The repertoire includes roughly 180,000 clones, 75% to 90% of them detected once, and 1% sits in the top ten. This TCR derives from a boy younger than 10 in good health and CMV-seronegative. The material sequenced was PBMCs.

The CDR3 nucleotides read TGTGCCAGCAGCAGCCTCGGGGGATCCGAACTATTGAACTATGGCTACACCTTC. This sequence encodes CASSSLGGSELLNYGYTF. The rearrangement uses TRBV28 and TRBJ1-2, with D perhaps matching TRBD1 (5 bases). In germline, CDR1 is MDHEN, CDR2 SYDVKM. There are 18 residues in the CDR3. Trimming cost V 6 bases and J 2 bases, with 25 bases left between them.